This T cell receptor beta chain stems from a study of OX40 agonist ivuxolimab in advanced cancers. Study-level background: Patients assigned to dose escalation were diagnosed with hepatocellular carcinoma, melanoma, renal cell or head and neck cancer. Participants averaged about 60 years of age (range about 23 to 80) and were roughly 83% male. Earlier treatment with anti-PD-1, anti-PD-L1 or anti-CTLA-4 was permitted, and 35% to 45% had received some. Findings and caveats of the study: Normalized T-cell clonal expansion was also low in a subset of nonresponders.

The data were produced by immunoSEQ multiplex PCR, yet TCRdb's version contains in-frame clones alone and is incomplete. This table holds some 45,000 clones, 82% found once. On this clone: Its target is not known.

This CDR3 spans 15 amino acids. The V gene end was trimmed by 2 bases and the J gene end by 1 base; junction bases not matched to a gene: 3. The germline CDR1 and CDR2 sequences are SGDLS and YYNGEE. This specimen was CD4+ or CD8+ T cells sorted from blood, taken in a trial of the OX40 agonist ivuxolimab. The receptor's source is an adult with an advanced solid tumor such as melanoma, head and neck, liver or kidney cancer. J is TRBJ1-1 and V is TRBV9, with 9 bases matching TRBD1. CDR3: CASSVRTGANTEAFF. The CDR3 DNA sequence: TGTGCCAGCAGCGTTCGGACAGGGGCGAACACTGAAGCTTTCTTT.